This T cell receptor (beta chain) was sequenced for a study of beta chain features in type 1 diabetes. For the study at large: Taken together, all samples contributed 107,917,701 examined sorted cells.

The CDR3 length is 13 residues. Per germline, CDR1 KGHSH and CDR2 LQKENI. J lost 5 bases, V lost 3 bases, and 4 bases had no gene match. A heparinised blood draw that averaged approximately 110 mL was obtained once from each donor. As every portion of the isolated RNA was reverse transcribed, the sequencing read expressed TCRB transcripts. TCRdb's copy holds only in-frame clones and misses some; the assay was immunoSEQ multiplex PCR. This sample yields roughly 230,000 clones, of which 11% are seen a single time; about 0.018% belongs to the top ten. Points from the study as a whole: Whether TCRB rearrangement is influenced by HLA type went unresolved here. Type 1 diabetes patients had TCRB CDR3s that were shorter (moderately but significantly so) in all four CD4+ subsets. Over-representation of high TCR-expressing cells was a possible consequence of cDNA sequencing.

About this clone itself: The antigen is not known.

The chain links TRBV18 to TRBJ2-7; 7 bases match TRBD1. The sequence was obtained from a man aged 25-45 years with type 1 diabetes. Sequencing was performed on naive CD4+ T cells from blood. The CDR3 sequence: CASSPPGQDEQYF. The CDR3 nucleotides read TGTGCCAGCTCACCCCCCGGACAGGACGAGCAGTACTTC.